Here is one T cell receptor beta chain with its context. In the study's own analysis: Estimates of nucleated cell counts were drawn from the amplification of reference gene primers. Profiling relied on immunoSEQ multiplex PCR, and the TCRdb table lists in-frame clones only, not all of them. The V and J calls and clone size were taken over from that table, and D and trimming were inferred from the DNA. The sample consists of approximately 53,000 clones, over 80% of them appearing once. The source of the sample is a study of blood T cell repertoires in COVID-19. Study-level background: Sites across the United States, Italy and Spain contributed samples from acute and convalescent COVID-19. The cDNA or gDNA used as material had been derived from T cells, B-cell-depleted T cells, or PBMCs.

This TCR was recovered from a man in his forties or fifties with acute or convalescent COVID-19. Sequenced sample: peripheral blood.

As DNA, the CDR3 is TGTGCCAGCAGTTTACAAGGAGATCAGCCCCAGCATTTT. Translation gives CASSLQGDQPQHF. The rearrangement links TRBV12-3 or TRBV12-4 to TRBJ1-5; unclear D gene. CDR3 length: 13 amino acids. Trimming took off 2 bases at V and 5 bases at J, with 7 bases between the two ends.